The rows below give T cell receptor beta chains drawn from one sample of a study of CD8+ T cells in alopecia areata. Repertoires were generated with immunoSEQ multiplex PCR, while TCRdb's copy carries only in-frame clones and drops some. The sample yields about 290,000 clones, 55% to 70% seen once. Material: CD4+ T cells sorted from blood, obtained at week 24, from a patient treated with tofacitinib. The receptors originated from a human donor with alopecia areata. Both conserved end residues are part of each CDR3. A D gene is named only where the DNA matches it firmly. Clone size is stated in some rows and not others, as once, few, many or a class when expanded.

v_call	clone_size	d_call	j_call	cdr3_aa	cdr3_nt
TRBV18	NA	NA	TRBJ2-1	CASSPQPSGYNEQFF	TGTGCCAGCTCACCACAACCCAGCGGGTACAATGAGCAGTTCTTC
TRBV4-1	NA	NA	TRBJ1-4	CASRPVGGREEKLFF	TGCGCCAGCAGACCCGTGGGAGGGCGGGAGGAAAAACTGTTTTTT
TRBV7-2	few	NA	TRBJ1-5	CASSSPYQPQHF	TGTGCCAGCAGCTCCCCATATCAGCCCCAGCATTTT
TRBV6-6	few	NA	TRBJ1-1	CASSSTTLTEAFF	TGTGCCAGCAGTTCTACGACGTTAACTGAAGCTTTCTTT
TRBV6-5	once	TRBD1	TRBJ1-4	CASSYGTGGEKLFF	TGTGCCAGCAGTTACGGGACAGGGGGTGAAAAACTGTTTTTT
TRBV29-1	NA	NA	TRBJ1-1	CSVDISWEAFF	TGCAGCGTTGATATTAGCTGGGAAGCTTTCTTT
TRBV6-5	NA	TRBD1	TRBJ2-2	CASSLWDSTGELFF	TGTGCCAGCAGTTTATGGGACAGCACCGGGGAGCTGTTTTTT
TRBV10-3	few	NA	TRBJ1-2	CAISDSASFNYGYTF	TGTGCCATCAGTGACAGTGCCTCATTCAACTATGGCTACACCTTC
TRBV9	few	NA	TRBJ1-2	CASSPYEGYTF	TGTGCCAGCAGCCCATATGAGGGCTACACCTTC
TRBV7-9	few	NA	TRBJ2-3	CASSSAYTDTQYF	TGTGCCAGCAGCTCAGCCTACACAGATACGCAGTATTTT
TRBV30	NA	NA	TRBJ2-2	CAWRRGAGELFF	TGTGCCTGGAGAAGGGGAGCCGGGGAGCTGTTTTTT
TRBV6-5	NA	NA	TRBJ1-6	CASSRRGNNSPLHF	TGTGCCAGCAGTAGACGGGGAAATAATTCACCCCTCCACTTT
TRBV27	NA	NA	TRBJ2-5	CASSLRWGVQETQYF	TGTGCCAGCAGTTTGCGGTGGGGGGTACAAGAGACCCAGTACTTC
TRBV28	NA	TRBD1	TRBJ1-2	CASSRQGEFGGYTF	TGTGCCAGCAGTCGACAGGGGGAATTCGGTGGCTACACCTTC
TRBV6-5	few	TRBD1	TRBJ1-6	CASSYRQGARNSPLHF	TGTGCCAGCAGTTATCGGCAGGGGGCGAGGAATTCACCCCTCCACTTT
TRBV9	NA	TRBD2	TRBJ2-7	CASSAGSGGAAEQYF	TGTGCCAGCAGCGCGGGTAGCGGGGGGGCCGCGGAGCAGTACTTC
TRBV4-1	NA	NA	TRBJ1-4	CASSLAIGGPNEKLFF	TGCGCCAGCAGCCTTGCGATAGGGGGACCTAATGAAAAACTGTTTTTT
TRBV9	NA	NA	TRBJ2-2	CASSPRQNTGELFF	TGTGCCAGCAGCCCACGCCAGAACACCGGGGAGCTGTTTTTT
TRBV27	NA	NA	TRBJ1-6	CASSTGQNNSPLHF	TGTGCCAGCAGCACAGGACAAAATAATTCACCCCTCCACTTT
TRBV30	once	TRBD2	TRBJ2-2	CAWKVGAGPLGGELFF	TGTGCCTGGAAGGTGGGAGCGGGACCTCTCGGCGGGGAGCTGTTTTTT
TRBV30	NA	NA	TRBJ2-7	CAWTERERGEQYF	TGTGCCTGGACGGAAAGGGAGAGAGGGGAGCAGTACTTC
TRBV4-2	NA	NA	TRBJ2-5	CASSYSTRDSAKETQYF	TGTGCCAGCAGCTACTCAACCCGGGACTCGGCCAAAGAGACCCAGTACTTC
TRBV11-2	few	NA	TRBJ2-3	CASSLVMDTQYF	TGTGCCAGCAGCTTGGTGATGGATACGCAGTATTTT
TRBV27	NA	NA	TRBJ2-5	CASSFAPGGTQYF	TGTGCCAGCAGTTTCGCCCCGGGCGGGACCCAGTACTTC
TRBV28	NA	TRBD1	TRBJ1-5	CASSHRDRDQPQHF	TGTGCCAGCAGTCACCGGGACAGGGATCAGCCCCAGCATTTT
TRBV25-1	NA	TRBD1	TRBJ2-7	CASSFFRRTGHEQYF	TGTGCCAGCAGTTTCTTTCGGCGGACAGGGCACGAGCAGTACTTC
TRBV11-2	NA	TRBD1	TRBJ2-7	CASSFPGQTDEQYF	TGTGCCAGCAGCTTCCCGGGACAGACCGACGAGCAGTACTTC
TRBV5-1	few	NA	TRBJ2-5	CASSYVETQYF	TGCGCCAGCAGCTATGTAGAGACCCAGTACTTC
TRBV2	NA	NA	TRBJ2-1	CASSERGTGEQFF	TGTGCCAGCAGTGAGAGGGGAACCGGTGAGCAGTTCTTC
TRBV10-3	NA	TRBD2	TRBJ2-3	CAISESGGGPDTQYF	TGTGCCATCAGTGAGTCGGGCGGGGGGCCAGATACGCAGTATTTT
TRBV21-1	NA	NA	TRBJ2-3	CASNRPTQTDTQYF	TGTGCCAGCAACAGACCCACTCAGACAGATACGCAGTATTTT
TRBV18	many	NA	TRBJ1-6	CASSPASDSYSPLHF	TGTGCCAGCTCACCTGCCTCGGACAGTTATTCACCCCTCCACTTT
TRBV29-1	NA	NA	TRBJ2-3	CGGGGRVSDTQYF	TGCGGCGGAGGGGGGAGAGTCTCAGATACGCAGTATTTT
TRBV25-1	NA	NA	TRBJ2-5	CASSERRQETQYF	TGTGCCAGCAGTGAGAGAAGACAAGAGACCCAGTACTTC
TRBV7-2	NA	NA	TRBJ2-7	CASSLAGGNRYF	TGTGCCAGCAGCTTAGCTGGCGGGAACCGGTACTTC
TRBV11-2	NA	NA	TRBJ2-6	CASSSGVGANVLTF	TGTGCCAGCAGCTCAGGAGTTGGGGCCAACGTCCTGACTTTC
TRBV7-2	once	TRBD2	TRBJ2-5	CASSLRAGEETQYF	TGTGCCAGCAGCTTACGAGCGGGGGAAGAGACCCAGTACTTC
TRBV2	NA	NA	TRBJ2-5	CASSGGLQRPSPQETQYF	TGTGCCAGCAGTGGAGGCCTCCAAAGGCCCTCCCCCCAAGAGACCCAGTACTTC
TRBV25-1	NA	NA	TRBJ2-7	CASSARYEQYF	TGTGCCAGCAGTGCCAGGTACGAGCAGTACTTC
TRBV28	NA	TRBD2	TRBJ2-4	CASSTGTSGGPRLAKNIQYF	TGTGCCAGCAGTACTGGGACTAGCGGGGGCCCTAGATTAGCCAAAAACATTCAGTACTTC